These 16 T cell receptor beta chains originate from one sample sequenced in a study of T cells after posttransplantation cyclophosphamide. The method was immunoSEQ multiplex PCR; TCRdb's version includes in-frame clones alone and lacks a portion of them. Seen here are approximately 45,000 clones, almost 95% observed once, and the top ten hold around 3%. The sample consisted of PBMCs. Receptor source: a woman aged 45-65 years in good health and a related stem cell transplant donor.

This chain joins TRBV5-6 and TRBJ1-2; TRBD1 might be the D (5 bases). The V and J ends lost 4 bases and 6 bases respectively, with 16 bases between them. This CDR3 has 14 residues. Germline assignment: CDR1 SGHDT and CDR2 YYEEEE. The CDR3 DNA reads as TGTGCCAGCAGCGCCGGGGGACGGAGGAATGGCTACACCTTC. Protein: CASSAGGRRNGYTF.

This clone qualifies as medium-sized (0.01 to 0.1%). The CDR3 is CASSYGADIYEQYF. CDR3 sequence (DNA): TGTGCCAGCAGTTACGGGGCCGATATCTACGAGCAGTACTTC. The rearrangement joins TRBV6-5 to TRBJ2-7, with a possible D match to TRBD1 (5 bases). Deletions cut 2 bases from V and 3 bases from J, with 11 bases between. The CDR3 consists of 14 residues. CDR1 is MNHEY and CDR2 is SVGAGI in the germline V gene.

The chain combines TRBV5-6 with TRBJ1-3; D not certain. Germline CDR1 is SGHDT and CDR2 is YYEEEE. There are 13 residues in the CDR3. V was cut by 2 bases and J by 6 bases, with 9 bases left in between. CDR3 protein: CASSLTRQNTIYF. The CDR3 nucleotides read TGTGCCAGCAGCTTAACCAGGCAAAACACCATATATTTT.

The gene calls are TRBV5-4 and TRBJ2-1, with TRBD1 matching 8 bases. V lost 5 bases to trimming and J lost 5 bases; unmatched junction nucleotides: 12. Per germline, CDR1 SGHNT and CDR2 YYREEE (reference sequence). The CDR3 contains 16 residues. The DNA for the CDR3 is TGTGCCAGCAGAGGAAGACAGGGGCTCGATGACAATGAGCAGTTCTTC. The encoded protein is CASRGRQGLDDNEQFF.

The V gene is TRBV10-3, the J gene TRBJ2-3; TRBD2 matches 8 bases. Trimming at V came to 2 bases and at J to 3 bases, leaving 10 bases not matched to a gene. Germline V CDR1 and CDR2: ENHRY, SYGVKD. CDR3 length: 17 amino acids. CDR3 residues: CAISEARRREVTDTQYF. The CDR3 nucleotides are TGTGCCATCAGTGAGGCGAGGCGGCGGGAGGTGACAGATACGCAGTATTTT.

This clone was seen a single time. V gene TRBV5-6 combines with J gene TRBJ1-5; no clear D. V gave up 1 base and J gave up 5 bases, with 4 bases separating them. CDR1 is SGHDT, CDR2 YYEEEE, per germline. CDR3 length equals 12 residues. In DNA, the CDR3 is TGTGCCAGCAGCTTGTCTGATCAGCCCCAGCATTTT. This translates into CASSLSDQPQHF.

This chain uses TRBV7-7 with TRBJ1-6, with a tentative D call TRBD1 (5 bases). V was cut by 5 bases and J by 10 bases, with 12 bases left in between. The CDR3 has 13 residues. CDR1 SSHAT and CDR2 FNYEAQ come from the germline V gene (reference sequence). CDR3 in DNA: TGTGCCAGCAGCCCGGACGGGGGGTCACCCCTCCACTTT. It is translated as CASSPDGGSPLHF.

The chain links TRBV7-8 to TRBJ2-1; TRBD2 aligns across 10 bases. V was pared by 5 bases and J by 6 bases, with 19 bases of the junction left unmatched. This CDR3 has 19 amino acids. CDR1 is SGHVS, CDR2 FQNEAQ, per germline. The CDR3 protein is CASSVSVGGLAGDRNEQFF. DNA for the CDR3: TGTGCCAGCAGCGTCTCAGTGGGCGGCCTAGCGGGAGATCGCAATGAGCAGTTCTTC.

CDR3 nucleotide sequence: TGTGCCAGCAGTAAAAGGGACTTAGAGACCCAGTACTTC. This translates into CASSKRDLETQYF. This chain connects TRBV5-4 to TRBJ2-5; D possibly corresponds to TRBD2 (6 bases). The length of the CDR3 is 13 residues. V lost 5 bases to trimming and J lost 4 bases, with 12 bases between them. Germline-derived CDR1 and CDR2 are SGHNT and YYREEE (reference sequence).

The chain joins TRBV14 to TRBJ2-3; 8 bases line up with TRBD2. The CDR3 totals 19 residues. Germline loops: CDR1 SGHDN, CDR2 FVKESK. The V and J ends lost 4 bases and 0 bases, in that order; junction bases with no gene match: 15. The DNA of the CDR3 is TGTGCCAGCAGCCTAAATTTTGGACTGGTAGCGGGGAGCACAGATACGCAGTATTTT. The encoded protein is CASSLNFGLVAGSTDTQYF.

This chain connects TRBV7-9 to TRBJ2-7; the match to TRBD1 covers 10 bases. The V gene's germline CDR1 is SEHNR and CDR2 FQNEAQ (reference sequence). V lost 5 bases to trimming and J lost 6 bases; unmatched junction nucleotides: 10. The length of the CDR3 is 15 residues. CDR3: CASSTGQGEPVEQYF. The CDR3 DNA follows: TGTGCCAGCAGCACCGGACAGGGGGAGCCGGTCGAGCAGTACTTC.

The chain joins TRBV6-5 to TRBJ2-1, with D possibly TRBD1 on 6 matching bases. Germline V lookup: CDR1 MNHEY, CDR2 SVGAGI. Trimming stripped 6 bases from V and 7 bases from J, with 13 bases between. The CDR3 totals 13 residues. CDR3 sequence (DNA): TGTGCCAGCAGCCCTACAGGGTCGAATGAGCAGTTCTTC. Translated: CASSPTGSNEQFF.

By share of the sample, this clone is medium-sized (0.01 to 0.1%). The chain has TRBV28 and TRBJ1-2; 10 positions match TRBD1. Germline V gene data show CDR1 as MDHEN and CDR2 as SYDVKM. The CDR3 contains 15 residues. The V segment lost 2 bases and the J segment 6 bases; nucleotides outside the gene matches: 6. The CDR3 spells CASSLGPGTGDGYTF. The CDR3, as DNA: TGTGCCAGCAGTTTAGGCCCCGGGACAGGGGATGGCTACACCTTC.

This CDR3 reads CASSESRGLDYEQYF. The CDR3 DNA reads TGCGCCAGCAGTGAGTCGCGAGGACTGGACTACGAGCAGTACTTC. This chain uses TRBV10-1 with TRBJ2-7; weak D call: TRBD2 (5 bases). The CDR3 is 15 residues long. From germline, CDR1 is WNHNN and CDR2 SYGVQD (reference sequence). V was shortened by 0 bases and J by 3 bases, with 12 bases between the two germline ends.

The V gene is TRBV28, the J gene TRBJ2-7; TRBD1 matches at 10 bases. V gave up 7 bases and J gave up 1 base; unmatched junction bases: 16. The CDR3 extends over 18 amino acids. Germline loops: CDR1 MDHEN, CDR2 SYDVKM. CDR3 amino acids: CASTPPGQGTHLSYEQYF. The CDR3 DNA follows: TGTGCCAGCACCCCACCGGGACAGGGGACTCATCTGTCCTACGAGCAGTACTTC.

J is TRBJ2-3 and V is TRBV11-3; D ambiguous. The CDR3 contains 12 residues. Per the germline V gene, CDR1 is SGHNT and CDR2 is YENEEA. V lost 3 bases, J lost 3 bases, and 4 bases lay in between. CDR3 coding DNA: TGTGCCAGCAGCTTCAGAACAGATACGCAGTATTTT. It codes for CASSFRTDTQYF.